This T cell receptor (beta chain) was sequenced during a study of CD8+ T cells in alopecia areata. Study as a whole: Treatment with tofacitinib (6 to 18 months) was followed by 6 months off drug. Regarding the study as a whole: The study found tofacitinib significantly decreased scalp clonality and expanded CD8+ clones among the top 100. Any link of baseline CD8+ expansion to response, resting on one nonresponder, remains uncertain.

As for treatment: oral pan-JAK inhibitor, 5-10 mg twice daily. To note about this clone: The antigen is undetermined.

The sequencing template was cDNA reverse transcribed from extracted RNA. Profiled with immunoSEQ multiplex PCR; TCRdb holds only in-frame clones, not every one. The sample has over 150,000 clones, 53% seen once; the top ten hold approximately 11%. Germline-derived CDR1 and CDR2 are SGDLS and YYNGEE. The V and J ends lost 3 bases and 4 bases respectively, with 11 bases between them. The CDR3 has 14 amino acids. The chain is built from TRBV9 and TRBJ2-1; tentative D call: TRBD2 (6 bases). Sequencing used CD8+ T cells sorted from blood, obtained at week 24, from a patient treated with tofacitinib. The sequence was collected from a human donor with alopecia areata. The CDR3 DNA reads as TGTGCCAGCAGCGCCGGACTACAGTACAATGAGCAGTTCTTC. Its translation is CASSAGLQYNEQFF.